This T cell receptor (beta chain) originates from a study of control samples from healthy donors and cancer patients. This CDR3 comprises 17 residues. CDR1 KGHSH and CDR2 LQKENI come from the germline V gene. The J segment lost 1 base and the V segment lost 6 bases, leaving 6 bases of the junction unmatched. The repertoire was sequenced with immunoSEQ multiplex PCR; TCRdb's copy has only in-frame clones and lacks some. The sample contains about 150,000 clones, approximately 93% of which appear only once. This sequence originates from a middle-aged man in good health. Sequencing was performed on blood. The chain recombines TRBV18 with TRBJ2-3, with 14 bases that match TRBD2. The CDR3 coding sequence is TGTGCCAGCTCCCCCGGGACTAGCGGGAGCGGCACAGATACGCAGTATTTT. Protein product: CASSPGTSGSGTDTQYF.